This T cell receptor (beta chain) was sequenced for a study of CD8 T cells in ankylosing spondylitis. V lost 3 bases to trimming and J lost 2 bases, with 13 bases between them. The CDR3 extends over 15 amino acids. Germline V lookup: CDR1 SGHTA, CDR2 FQGTGA. TCRdb redid the calling of the 5' RACE reads with MiXCR, one entry per CDR3 protein. The sample includes roughly 280,000 distinct CDR3 sequences, 20% of them seen just once. The TCR comes from a male donor with ankylosing spondylitis or in good health (not recorded which). Specimen: blood, either unsorted or a sorted T cell fraction (not recorded which). J is TRBJ2-5 and V is TRBV7-3; D unclear. CDR3 in DNA: TGTGCCAGCAGCTTCGTTGGCGGCTTTCAAGAGACCCAGTACTTC. Its protein product is CASSFVGGFQETQYF.